These 16 T cell receptor beta chains were all obtained from the same sample, sequenced in a study of blood T cell repertoires in COVID-19. Profiling relied on immunoSEQ multiplex PCR, and the TCRdb table lists in-frame clones only, not all of them. The repertoire consists of approximately 130,000 clones, with approximately 85% occurring once and the leading ten covering around 4.5%. The sequencing sample was made of peripheral blood. The receptor source for this set is a human donor in a cohort sampled during active COVID-19.

The rearrangement links TRBV30 to TRBJ2-3, with TRBD2 matching 7 bases. The CDR3 has 13 residues. CDR1 and CDR2 (germline): GTSNPN, SVGIG (reference sequence). J lost 5 bases, V lost 0 bases, and 2 bases had no gene match. CDR3 in amino acids: CAWSVLAEDTQYF. In nucleotides, the CDR3 is TGTGCCTGGAGTGTTCTAGCGGAAGATACGCAGTATTTT.

The chain recombines TRBV7-2 with TRBJ2-6; 8 bases map to TRBD2. Trimming took 5 bases from V and 4 from J; bases not matched to a gene: 7. This CDR3 has 16 residues. Germline V gives CDR1 SGHTA, CDR2 FQGNSA. Here the CDR3 reads CASSPGGKGGANVLTF. DNA for the CDR3: TGTGCCAGCAGCCCGGGAGGGAAGGGGGGGGCCAACGTCCTGACTTTC.

This clone was observed a few times. The J gene is TRBJ1-1, the V gene TRBV6-4; no clear D gene. The germline CDR1 and CDR2 sequences are MRHNA and SNTAGT. Trimming stripped 3 bases from V and 7 bases from J, with 9 bases between. The CDR3 consists of 12 residues. The DNA of the CDR3 is TGTGCCAGCAGTGAGGAGCCGATTGAAGCTTTCTTT. Its translation is CASSEEPIEAFF.

This sequence joins TRBV19 and TRBJ1-5; D is unclear. Germline CDR1 and CDR2: LNHDA and SQIVND (reference sequence). The CDR3 runs 15 residues. V lost 1 base and J lost 4, with 11 bases in between. CDR3 DNA sequence: TGTGCCAGTAGTATAGGATGGGCAGCAAATCAGCCCCAGCATTTT. This sequence encodes CASSIGWAANQPQHF.

The chain is built from TRBV3-1 (or the pseudogene TRBV3-2) and TRBJ1-1, with D perhaps TRBD1 (6 bases). The CDR3 spans 13 residues. V lost 8 bases and J 0 bases, leaving 10 bases between the germline ends. In germline, CDR1 is LGHDT, CDR2 YNNKEL (reference sequence). As DNA, the CDR3 is TGTGCCAGCCGGACAGTTATGAACACTGAAGCTTTCTTT. It codes for CASRTVMNTEAFF.

The chain links TRBV7-6 to TRBJ1-1, with D perhaps TRBD1 (5 bases). Between the trimmed V and J ends, which lost 5 bases and 5 bases, there was a span of 12 bases. The CDR3 spans 13 residues. Germline V CDR1 and CDR2: SGHVS, FNYEAQ. The CDR3 DNA reads TGTGCCAGCAGCGAAAGTCAGGGAACTGAAGCTTTCTTT. Translation: CASSESQGTEAFF.

The V gene is TRBV6-5, the J gene TRBJ2-1, with 7 bases fitting TRBD2. The CDR3 runs 13 residues. The trim removed 5 bases at V and 6 bases at J, leaving 4 bases unmatched. Per the germline V gene, CDR1 is MNHEY and CDR2 is SVGAGI. The CDR3 DNA reads TGTGCCAGCAGTAGGAGACTAGCCAATGAGCAGTTCTTC. This translates into CASSRRLANEQFF.

The CDR3 reads CASSRGPRSEKLFF. In nucleotides, the CDR3 is TGTGCCAGCAGCAGGGGGCCTAGAAGTGAAAAACTGTTTTTT. The V gene is TRBV7-2, the J gene TRBJ1-4, with 7 bases identical to TRBD1. This CDR3 is 14 amino acids long. The V segment lost 5 bases and the J segment 7 bases; nucleotides outside the gene matches: 7. CDR1 is SGHTA, CDR2 FQGNSA, per germline.

The rearrangement links TRBV9 to TRBJ2-3; 8 bases are a match to TRBD2. CDR1 is SGDLS, CDR2 YYNGEE, per germline. J gave up 2 bases and V 3 bases, and 8 bases lay outside the gene matches. This CDR3 comprises 16 residues. CDR3 protein: CASSEGIAGITDTQYF. The CDR3 DNA follows: TGTGCCAGCAGCGAAGGAATAGCGGGGATCACAGATACGCAGTATTTT.

V gene TRBV18 combines with J gene TRBJ2-2; 11 positions agree with TRBD2. Germline V gene sequence: CDR1 KGHSH, CDR2 LQKENI. The CDR3 is 18 residues long. The trim removed 1 base at V and 4 bases at J, leaving 8 bases unmatched. This CDR3 is CASSPRLSGGARTGELFF. CDR3 DNA sequence: TGTGCCAGCTCACCACGTCTTAGCGGGGGGGCGCGCACCGGGGAGCTGTTTTTT.

This clone was found a few times. V and J are TRBV2 and TRBJ1-2, with 7 bases matching TRBD1. Germline V gene lookup returns CDR1 SNHLY and CDR2 FYNNEI. The CDR3 is 15 residues long. Trimming removed 4 bases from V and 8 bases from J; junction bases left unmatched: 13. CDR3 amino acids: CASSVKAGGFEGYTF. CDR3 sequence (DNA): TGTGCCAGCAGTGTTAAGGCAGGGGGTTTCGAGGGCTACACCTTC.

The rearrangement joins TRBV27 to TRBJ2-7, with D uncertain. Germline assignment: CDR1 MNHEY and CDR2 SMNVEV (reference sequence). CDR3 length: 16 amino acids. Trimming stripped 1 base from V and 2 bases from J, with 15 bases between. CDR3 amino acids: CASSLFPGRVAYEQYF. CDR3 DNA sequence: TGTGCCAGCAGTTTATTCCCCGGCCGGGTGGCCTACGAGCAGTACTTC.

The genes are TRBV7-2 and TRBJ2-3, with 9 bases lining up with TRBD2. The CDR3 runs 15 residues. Germline CDR1 is SGHTA and CDR2 is FQGNSA. V lost 5 bases and J lost 3; bases outside the gene matches: 6. The CDR3 bases are TGTGCCAGCAGCGAGGGAAGCGGGAGGACAGATACGCAGTATTTT. Residues: CASSEGSGRTDTQYF.

The chain has TRBV11-2 and TRBJ2-7; 10 nucleotides agree with TRBD1. The CDR3 has 16 amino acids. The germline V gene has CDR1 SGHAT and CDR2 FQNNGV. The trim removed 5 bases at V and 3 bases at J, leaving 10 bases unmatched. The CDR3 here is CASSNNGQGGIYEQYF. The CDR3 region has the DNA TGTGCCAGCAGCAATAATGGACAGGGGGGGATCTACGAGCAGTACTTC.

This chain connects TRBV4-3 to TRBJ1-2; D gene uncertain. The germline V gene has CDR1 LGHNA and CDR2 YSLEER. Trimming stripped 0 bases from V and 5 bases from J, with 10 bases between. There are 14 residues in the CDR3. CDR3 DNA sequence: TGCGCCAGCAGCCAAGATTCGAGGGATTATGGCTACACCTTC. Protein sequence: CASSQDSRDYGYTF.

The chain is built from TRBV11-2 and TRBJ1-4; tentatively, D is TRBD1 (5 bases). Germline lookup yields CDR1 SGHAT and CDR2 FQNNGV. Between the trimmed V and J ends, which lost 0 bases and 7 bases, there was a span of 12 bases. The CDR3 runs to 15 residues. The CDR3 coding sequence is TGTGCCAGCAGCTTAGATCCAGGGCAGGGTGAAAAACTGTTTTTT. Its translation: CASSLDPGQGEKLFF.